This T cell receptor (beta chain) emerged from a study of memory B cells and T cells in multiple sclerosis. This clone has a handful of counts. Its antigen is unidentified. Stimulus-free culture yielded autoproliferating CFSE-dim and non-proliferating CFSE-high T cells, each sequenced separately. Pooled replicate wells came from about 50 million CFSE-labeled PBMCs cultured 7 days without stimulus. The CDR3 covers 18 residues. Germline V gives CDR1 SGHAT, CDR2 FQNNGV. The ends were cut back, 5 bases at V and 1 base at J, with 21 bases in the middle. Method: immunoSEQ multiplex PCR; TCRdb's copy keeps in-frame clones and lacks some. This sample has about 32,000 clones; 86% occur once, and the top ten carry approximately 2.4%.

This chain links TRBV11-2 with TRBJ2-1, with a tentative D call TRBD2 (6 bases). Sequenced input: PBMCs from blood kept in culture. The sequence was collected from a human donor with multiple sclerosis. CDR3 sequence reads: CASSPQPPLASSYNEQFF. The CDR3 DNA reads as TGTGCCAGCAGCCCTCAACCTCCACTAGCATCATCCTACAATGAGCAGTTCTTC.